This T cell receptor beta chain was profiled in a study of shared clonotypes between healthy human individuals. Notes on the study in general: Lower generation probabilities were found for non-shared clonotypes than for those shared by all four donors. Clonotype sharing across donors was expected to vary with sequencing depth.

Germline assignment: CDR1 SGHRS and CDR2 YFSETQ. V lost 3 bases to trimming and J lost 2 bases, with 2 bases between them. CDR3 length: 12 amino acids. On this clone: Its cognate antigen is unknown.

The authors loaded roughly 200 ng DNA, 25,000 to 30,000 T cell genomes, into sorted-subset replicate PCRs. The method was immunoSEQ multiplex PCR; TCRdb's version includes in-frame clones alone and lacks a portion of them. The data contain some 200,000 clones, 66% of them singletons. The sequence was collected from a man in his thirties or forties in good health. The chain employs TRBV5-1 and TRBJ2-2; D is unclear. Specimen: memory CD4+ T cells sorted from blood. Stated subset: CD45RA-negative fraction. The CDR3 region has the DNA TGCGCCAGCAGCTCTAACACCGGGGAGCTGTTTTTT. Its protein product is CASSSNTGELFF.